This TCR beta chain appears in the sequencing data of a study of blood T cell repertoires in COVID-19. Study as a whole: T cells, B-cell-depleted T cells, or PBMCs provided the cDNA or gDNA that served as material.

The ends lost 0 bases at V and 6 bases at J; junction bases unmatched: 8. The CDR3 covers 16 residues. CDR1 MNHEY and CDR2 SVGAGI come from the germline V gene. Authors' data handling: Reference gene primer amplification gave nucleated cell count estimates. TCRdb keeps only in-frame clones here, not all; method: immunoSEQ multiplex PCR. The V and J calls and clone size come from that table; D and trimming were worked out from the DNA. The table records some 370,000 clones, 70% to 90% of them present only once. The rearrangement joins TRBV6-5 to TRBJ2-1, with 7 bases fitting TRBD2. The sequence was collected from a woman under 40 with COVID-19, enrolled during active disease. Sequencing was performed on peripheral blood. CDR3: CASSYSKSWGGNEQFF. The CDR3 nucleotides are TGTGCCAGCAGTTACTCGAAGTCCTGGGGGGGCAATGAGCAGTTCTTC.